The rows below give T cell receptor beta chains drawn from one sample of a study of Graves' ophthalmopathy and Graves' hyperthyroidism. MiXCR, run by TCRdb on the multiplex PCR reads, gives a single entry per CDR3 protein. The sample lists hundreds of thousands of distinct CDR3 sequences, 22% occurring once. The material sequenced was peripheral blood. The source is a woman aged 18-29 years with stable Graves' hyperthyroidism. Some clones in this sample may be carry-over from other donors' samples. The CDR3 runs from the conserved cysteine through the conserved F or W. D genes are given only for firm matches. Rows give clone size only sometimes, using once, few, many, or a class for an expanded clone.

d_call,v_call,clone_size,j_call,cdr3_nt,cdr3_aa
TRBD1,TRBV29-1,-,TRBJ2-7,TGCAGCGTTGAAGTTTGGGACAGGGGTCCTTACGAGCAGTACTTC,CSVEVWDRGPYEQYF
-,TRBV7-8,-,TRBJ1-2,TGTGCCAGCAGCTTAGAAGGGGGGCGCAGCTATGGCTACACCTTC,CASSLEGGRSYGYTF
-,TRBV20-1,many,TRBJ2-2,TGCAGTGCTAGAGAAGGACTAACCGGGGAGCTGTTTTTT,CSAREGLTGELFF
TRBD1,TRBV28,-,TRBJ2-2,TGTGCCAGCAGTTTAATCAGGGGGCCCGGGGAGCTGTTTTTT,CASSLIRGPGELFF
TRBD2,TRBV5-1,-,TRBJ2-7,TGCGCCAGCAGCTGGGGACTAGCGGGGGGGCCAGGAGAGCAGTACTTC,CASSWGLAGGPGEQYF
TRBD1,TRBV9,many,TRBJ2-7,TGTGCCAGCAGCGTAGTGGGGACAGGGAACGAGCAGTACTTC,CASSVVGTGNEQYF
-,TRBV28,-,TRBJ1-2,TGTGCCAGCAACGGGACACCTTCTAACTATGGCTACACCTTC,CASNGTPSNYGYTF
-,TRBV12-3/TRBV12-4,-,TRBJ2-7,TGTGCCAGCAGTTTTGGGCAGAACTCCTACGAGCAGTACTTC,CASSFGQNSYEQYF
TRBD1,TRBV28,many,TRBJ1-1,TGTGCCAGCAGTCTAAAGACAGGGACTGAAGCTTTCTTT,CASSLKTGTEAFF
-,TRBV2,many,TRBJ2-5,TGTGCCAGCAGTGTAGCGGTGGAGACCCAGTACTTC,CASSVAVETQYF
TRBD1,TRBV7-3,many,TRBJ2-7,TGTGCCAGCAGCTTAACCCGGGACAGCCGAATCTACGAGCAGTACTTC,CASSLTRDSRIYEQYF
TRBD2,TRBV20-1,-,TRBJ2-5,TGCAGTGCCCGGCGTAGCGGGTGGGAAGAGACCCAGTACTTC,CSARRSGWEETQYF
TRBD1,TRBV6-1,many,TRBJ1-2,TGTGCCAGCAGTGAAAGGGGCGCAGGGGGCTACTATGGCTACACCTTC,CASSERGAGGYYGYTF
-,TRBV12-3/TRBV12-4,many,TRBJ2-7,TGTGCCAGCAGTTTCATCTCCTACGAGCAGTACTTC,CASSFISYEQYF
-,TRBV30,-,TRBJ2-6,TGTGCCTGGAGTGTACTTGAATCTGGGGCCAACGTCCTGACTTTC,CAWSVLESGANVLTF
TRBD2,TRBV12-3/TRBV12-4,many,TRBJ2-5,TGTGCCAGCAGCGGGACTAGCGGGGGGGCCGAGGAGACCCAGTACTTC,CASSGTSGGAEETQYF
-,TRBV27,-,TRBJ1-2,TGTGCCAGCAGAGCGGACAGCCCTTCGGATGGCTGCACCTTC,CASRADSPSDGCTF
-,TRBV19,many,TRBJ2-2,TGTGCCAGTAGTCGGTCACTTATAATCCCTACCGGGGAGCTGTTTTTT,CASSRSLIIPTGELFF
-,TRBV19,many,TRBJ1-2,TGTGCCAGTTCCGGGACGGCTAACGGCTACACCTTC,CASSGTANGYTF
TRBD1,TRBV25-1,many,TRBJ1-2,TGTGCCAGCAGTCTACAGGGGGCGGTTGTGGGCTACACCTTC,CASSLQGAVVGYTF
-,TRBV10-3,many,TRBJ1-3,TGTGCCATCATTGAGGGTTCTGGAAACACCATATATTTT,CAIIEGSGNTIYF
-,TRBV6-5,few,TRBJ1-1,TGTGCCAGCAGTTACAGTTCCAGAGGGATGAGCACTGAAGCTTTCTTT,CASSYSSRGMSTEAFF
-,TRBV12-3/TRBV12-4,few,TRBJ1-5,TGTGCCAGCAGTTTCGACTTCCAAGGAGATCAGCCCCAGCATTTT,CASSFDFQGDQPQHF
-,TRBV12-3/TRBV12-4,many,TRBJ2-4,TGTGCCAGCAGTTTATTTGGGGTCAAAAACATTCAGTACTTC,CASSLFGVKNIQYF
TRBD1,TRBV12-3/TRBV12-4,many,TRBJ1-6,TGTGCCAGCGCCAAACCAGGGGGTGGTAATTCACCCCTCCACTTT,CASAKPGGGNSPLHF
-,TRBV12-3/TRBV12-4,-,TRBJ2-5,TGTGCCAGCGGAGTATCGGCCTCCCAAGAGACCCAGTACTTC,CASGVSASQETQYF
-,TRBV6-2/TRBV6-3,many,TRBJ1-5,TGTGCCAGCAAATCTATAGACACACAATTCTATAGCAATCAGCCCCAGCATTTT,CASKSIDTQFYSNQPQHF
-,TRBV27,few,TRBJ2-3,TGTGCCAGCAGTCCATTTACATTGTCAGATACGCAGTATTTT,CASSPFTLSDTQYF
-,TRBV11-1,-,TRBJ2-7,TGTGCCAGCAGCTTAGGGCAGATCGGCGAGCAGTACTTC,CASSLGQIGEQYF
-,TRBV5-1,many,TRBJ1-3,TGCGCCAGCAGCGGAGACAGTTTCCGAAACACCATATATTTT,CASSGDSFRNTIYF
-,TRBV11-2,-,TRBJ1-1,TGTGCCAGCAGCTTACAGGGCTCGGAGAACACTGAAGCTTTCTTT,CASSLQGSENTEAFF
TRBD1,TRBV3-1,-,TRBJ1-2,TGTGCCAGCAGCCAAGGCCACAGGGGGCTGGAGGATGGCTACACCTTC,CASSQGHRGLEDGYTF
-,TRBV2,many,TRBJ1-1,TGTGCCAGCAGTGAGGCAGGGAGAGCTTTCTTT,CASSEAGRAFF
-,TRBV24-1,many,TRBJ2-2,TGTGCCACCAGTGATCTGCAAGGGAACACCGGGGAGCTGTTTTTT,CATSDLQGNTGELFF
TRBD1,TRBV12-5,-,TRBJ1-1,TGTGCTAGTGGTTTGGTCCCAGGGGGTGCCGCTGAAGCTTTCTTT,CASGLVPGGAAEAFF
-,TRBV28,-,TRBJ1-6,TGTGCCAGCAGGCCGGCAGGGGAGTCTATGGGTTCACCCCTCCACTTT,CASRPAGESMGSPLHF
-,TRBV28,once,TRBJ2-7,TGTGCCAGCAGTTCCCGCGACGGGTATCCCTACGAGCAGTACTTC,CASSSRDGYPYEQYF
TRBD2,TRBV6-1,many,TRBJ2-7,TGTGCCAGCAGGAGACTAGCGGGAACTTTCTACGAGCAGTACTTC,CASRRLAGTFYEQYF
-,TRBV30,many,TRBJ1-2,TGTGCCTGGAGTGAGGGCTATGGCTACACCTTC,CAWSEGYGYTF
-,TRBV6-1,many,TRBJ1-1,TGTGCCAGCGGGTTTGCGCGGTCTGAAGCTTTCTTT,CASGFARSEAFF
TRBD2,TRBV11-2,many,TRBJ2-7,TGTGCCAGCAGCTTAGGGGGGACTAAGGGCCCCTCCTACGAGCAGTACTTC,CASSLGGTKGPSYEQYF
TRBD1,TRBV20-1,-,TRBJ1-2,TGCAGTGCTAGAGATTTTACCGGACAGGGGGGTTTGTACTATGGCTACACCTTC,CSARDFTGQGGLYYGYTF
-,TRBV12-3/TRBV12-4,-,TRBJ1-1,TGTGCCAGCAGCCCCCCGTGGGGAATGAACACTGAAGCTTTCTTT,CASSPPWGMNTEAFF
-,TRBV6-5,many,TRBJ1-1,TGTGCCAGCAGCTACCGAGACTACGGCGGGAACACTGAAGCTTTCTTT,CASSYRDYGGNTEAFF
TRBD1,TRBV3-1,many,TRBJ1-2,TGTGCCAGCAGCCTCCGACAGGGGGCGAGTTTTGGCTACACCTTC,CASSLRQGASFGYTF
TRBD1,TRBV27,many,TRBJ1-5,TGTGCCAGCAGTTTATGCTCCGGGACAGCCAAAAGTTGCAATCAGCCCCAGCATTTT,CASSLCSGTAKSCNQPQHF
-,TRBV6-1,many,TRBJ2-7,TGTGCCAGCGGGGGTGACTTCTCCTACGAGCAGTACTTC,CASGGDFSYEQYF